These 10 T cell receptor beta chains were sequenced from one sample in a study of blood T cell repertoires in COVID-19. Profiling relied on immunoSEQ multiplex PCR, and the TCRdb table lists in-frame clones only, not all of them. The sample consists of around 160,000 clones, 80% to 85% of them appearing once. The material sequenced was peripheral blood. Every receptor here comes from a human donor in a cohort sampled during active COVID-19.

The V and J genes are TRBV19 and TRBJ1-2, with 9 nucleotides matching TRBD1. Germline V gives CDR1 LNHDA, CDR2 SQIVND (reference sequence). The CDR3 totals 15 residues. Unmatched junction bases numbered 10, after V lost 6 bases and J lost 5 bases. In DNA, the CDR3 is TGTGCCAGTAGCCCTCCCGCGACAGGGGGGTATGGCTACACCTTC. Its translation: CASSPPATGGYGYTF.

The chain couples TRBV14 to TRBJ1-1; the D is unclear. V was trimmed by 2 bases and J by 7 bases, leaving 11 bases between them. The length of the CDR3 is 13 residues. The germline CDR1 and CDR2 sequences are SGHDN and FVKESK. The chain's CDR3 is CASSQQNDFEAFF. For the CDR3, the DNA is TGTGCCAGCAGCCAACAAAACGACTTTGAAGCTTTCTTT. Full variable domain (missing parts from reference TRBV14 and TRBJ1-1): EAGVTQFPSHSVIEKGQTVTLRCDPISGHDNLYWYRRVMGKEIKFLLHFVKESKQDESGMPNNRFLAERTGGTYSTLKVQPAELEDSGVYFCASSQQNDFEAFFGQGTRLTVV.

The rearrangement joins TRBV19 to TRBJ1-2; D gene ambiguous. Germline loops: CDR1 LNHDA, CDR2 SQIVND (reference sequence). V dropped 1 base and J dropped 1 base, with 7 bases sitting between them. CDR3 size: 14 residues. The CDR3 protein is CASSIVNSNYGYTF. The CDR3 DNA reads TGTGCCAGTAGTATAGTTAACAGTAACTATGGCTACACCTTC.

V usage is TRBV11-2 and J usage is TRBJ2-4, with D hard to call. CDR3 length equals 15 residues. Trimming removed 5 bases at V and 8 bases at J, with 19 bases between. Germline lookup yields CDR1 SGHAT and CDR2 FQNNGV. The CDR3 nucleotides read TGTGCCAGCAGCCAAACTCAAACCAGGAAGGACATTCAGTACTTC. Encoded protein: CASSQTQTRKDIQYF.

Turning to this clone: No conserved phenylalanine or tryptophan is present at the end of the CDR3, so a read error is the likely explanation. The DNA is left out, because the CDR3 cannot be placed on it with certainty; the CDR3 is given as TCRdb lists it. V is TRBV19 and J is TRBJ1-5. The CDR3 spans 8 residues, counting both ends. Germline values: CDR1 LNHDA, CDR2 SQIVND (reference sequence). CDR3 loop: CASSFTRP.

CDR3 nucleotide sequence: TGCGCCAGCAGCTTGCGGGCGGGGGTGGACACTGAAGCTTTCTTT. This encodes CASSLRAGVDTEAFF. The chain combines TRBV5-1 with TRBJ1-1; D may be TRBD1 (5 bases). The CDR3 is made up of 15 amino acids. Germline CDR1 SGHRS, CDR2 YFSETQ. Between the trimmed V and J ends, which lost 1 base and 3 bases, there was a span of 13 bases.

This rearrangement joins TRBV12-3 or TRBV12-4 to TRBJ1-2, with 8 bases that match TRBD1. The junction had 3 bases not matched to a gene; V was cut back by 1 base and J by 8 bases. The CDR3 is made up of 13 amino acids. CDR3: CASSLVGQGGYTF. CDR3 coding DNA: TGTGCCAGCAGTTTAGTAGGACAGGGCGGCTACACCTTC.

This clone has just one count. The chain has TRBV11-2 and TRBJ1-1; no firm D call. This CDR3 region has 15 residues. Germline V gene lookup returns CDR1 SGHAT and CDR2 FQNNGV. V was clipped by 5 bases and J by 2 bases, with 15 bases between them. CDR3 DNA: TGTGCCAGCAGCCCTCGGGAGGGCACCAACACTGAAGCTTTCTTT. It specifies CASSPREGTNTEAFF.

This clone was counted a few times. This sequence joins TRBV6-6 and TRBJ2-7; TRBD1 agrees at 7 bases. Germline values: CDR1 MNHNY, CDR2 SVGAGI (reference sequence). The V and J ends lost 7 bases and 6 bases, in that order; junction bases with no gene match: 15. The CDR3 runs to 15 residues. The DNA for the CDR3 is TGTGCCAGCACCCCCACAGGGGCCCTAATGGTCGAGCAGTACTTC. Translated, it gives CASTPTGALMVEQYF.

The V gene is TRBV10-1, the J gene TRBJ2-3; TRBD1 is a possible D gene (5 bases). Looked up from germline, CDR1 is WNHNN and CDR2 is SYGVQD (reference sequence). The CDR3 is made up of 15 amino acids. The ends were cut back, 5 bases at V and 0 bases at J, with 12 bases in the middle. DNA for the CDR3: TGCGCCAGCAGTCGCATGACAGCTAGCACAGATACGCAGTATTTT. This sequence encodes CASSRMTASTDTQYF.